The sequence of this T cell receptor beta chain was determined in a study of T-cell reconstitution after alpha-beta-depleted transplantation in children. For TCRbeta, the library was prepared with unique molecular identifiers. In TCRdb, the PCR reads were re-called with MiXCR into one record per CDR3 protein. The sample lists roughly 500,000 distinct CDR3 sequences; approximately 12% were seen once. CDR1 is MNHEY and CDR2 is SVGAGI in the germline V gene. This CDR3 has 15 amino acids. V lost 2 bases and J lost 9; bases outside the gene matches: 9. The TCR originated in a human donor who donated a stem cell graft to a child with combined immunodeficiency. This chain links TRBV6-5 with TRBJ2-1; TRBD2 matches 8 bases. The sequenced sample was PBMCs from the stem cell graft donor, obtained from the stem cell graft. The CDR3 DNA reads TGTGCCAGCAGTTACGAAGCGGGAGTGGAGGGTGAGCAGTTCTTC. It translates to CASSYEAGVEGEQFF.